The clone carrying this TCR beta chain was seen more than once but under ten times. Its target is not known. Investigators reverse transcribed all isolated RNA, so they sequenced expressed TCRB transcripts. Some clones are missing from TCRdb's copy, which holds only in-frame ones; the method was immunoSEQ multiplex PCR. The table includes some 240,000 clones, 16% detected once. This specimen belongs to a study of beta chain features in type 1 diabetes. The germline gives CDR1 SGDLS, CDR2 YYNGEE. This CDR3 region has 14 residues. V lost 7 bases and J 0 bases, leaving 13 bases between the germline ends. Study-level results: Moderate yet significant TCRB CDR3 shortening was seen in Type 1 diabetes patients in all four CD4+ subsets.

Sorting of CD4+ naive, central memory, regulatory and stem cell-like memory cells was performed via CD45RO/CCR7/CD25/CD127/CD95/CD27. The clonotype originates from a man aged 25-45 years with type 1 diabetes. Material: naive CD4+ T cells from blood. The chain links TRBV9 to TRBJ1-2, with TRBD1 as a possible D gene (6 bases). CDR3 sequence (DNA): TGTGCCAGCTGGCGACAGGATACTAACTATGGCTACACCTTC. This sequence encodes CASWRQDTNYGYTF.